A single sample is the source of the 14 T cell receptor beta chains below, sequenced in a study of tumor and adjacent non-tumor tissue in lung cancer. TCRbeta libraries were built with three rounds of nested PCR, modified from ARM-PCR. TCRdb re-called the multiplex PCR reads with MiXCR, one entry per CDR3 protein. The sample shows around 66,000 distinct CDR3 sequences, 60% to 75% of them seen only once. This sample's RNA came from whole unsorted tissue. The sequenced sample was lung tumor tissue. The origin of the receptors is a man in his 60s with non-small cell lung cancer.

Comment on this clonotype: This likely comes from a read error, as the CDR3 has no conserved phenylalanine or tryptophan at its end. No DNA is shown, since the ends of the CDR3 on it are uncertain; the CDR3 is the one TCRdb lists. The gene calls are TRBV11-1 and TRBJ2-7; the tabulated D call, TRBD1, remains unverified against the DNA. In germline, CDR1 is SGHAT, CDR2 FQDESV (reference sequence). The CDR3 is 13 residues long, ends included. The CDR3 loop is CASSPQGADEQYL.

Worth noting for this clonotype: Without the conserved terminal phenylalanine or tryptophan, this CDR3 likely stems from a read error. As DNA, the CDR3 is TGCAGCGTTGACCGGGAAAGCGGCTACACCCTT. Protein sequence: CSVDRESGYTL. The V and J genes are TRBV29-1 and TRBJ1-2; D is unclear. V was shortened by 3 bases and J by 8 bases, with 10 bases between the two germline ends. Germline CDR1 reads SQVTM; CDR2 reads ANQGSEA. The length of the CDR3 is 11 residues.

This clonotype showed up many times. The gene calls are TRBV5-4 and TRBJ2-1, with D maybe TRBD2 (7 bases). CDR3 length: 15 amino acids. V lost 0 bases to trimming and J lost 4 bases, with 11 bases between them. Germline V gives CDR1 SGHNT, CDR2 YYREEE (reference sequence). The CDR3 reads CASSLVGRGYNEQFF. DNA for the CDR3: TGTGCCAGCAGCTTGGTTGGGAGGGGGTACAATGAGCAGTTCTTC.

Remarks on this clonotype: The junction shows a germline mismatch at one end, possibly a read error. This chain joins TRBV9 and TRBJ2-7; maybe TRBD2 (5 bases). CDR1 and CDR2 (germline): SGDLS, YYNGEE. The CDR3 has 13 residues. The CDR3, as DNA: TGTGCCAGCAGCCCCGCTAGCTTCTACGAGCAGTATTTC. This gives the protein CASSPASFYEQYF.

This clonotype has just a few counts. The rearrangement uses TRBV12-3 or TRBV12-4 and TRBJ2-1, with 7 bases aligning to TRBD2. CDR3 size: 15 residues. The trim removed 3 bases at V and 15 bases at J, leaving 17 bases unmatched. CDR3: CASSFPQRDHNERFF. In DNA form, the CDR3 reads TGTGCCAGCAGTTTCCCACAGCGGGACCACAATGAACGGTTCTTC.

Concerning this clonotype: A junction boundary mismatches the germline segment, possibly from a read error. CDR3 protein: CVSSMMGQETQYF. The CDR3, as DNA: TGCGTCAGCAGCATGATGGGCCAAGAGACCCAGTACTTC. The rearrangement uses TRBV10-2 and TRBJ2-5, with no clear D. The CDR3 loop spans 13 amino acids. CDR1 is WSHSY and CDR2 is SAAADI in the germline V gene.

This clonotype was counted a single time. Sequence at one end of the junction differs from germline and may be a read error. V gene TRBV6-1 combines with J gene TRBJ2-3; perhaps D is TRBD1 or TRBD2 (5 bases each). CDR1 MNHNS and CDR2 SASEGT come from the germline V gene. The CDR3 consists of 14 residues. The CDR3 here is CASSDWGTRDTQYF. In DNA, the CDR3 is TGTGCCAGCAGTGATTGGGGGACGAGAGATACGCAATATTTT.

As for this clonotype: One junction end disagrees with the germline gene, perhaps due to a read error. The rearrangement uses TRBV6-5 and TRBJ2-5; possibly TRBD1 for D (5 bases). Germline values: CDR1 MNHEY, CDR2 SVGAGI. This CDR3 contains 15 residues. CDR3 sequence reads: CTSSYSRQWVETQYF. CDR3 nucleotides: TGTACCAGCAGTTACTCGAGACAGTGGGTTGAGACCCAGTACTTC.

The chain has TRBV10-3 and TRBJ2-6; TRBD2 matches 11 bases. V lost 3 bases and J lost 18; bases outside the gene matches: 28. This CDR3 has 20 residues. Germline V gene sequence: CDR1 ENHRY, CDR2 SYGVKD. The DNA of the CDR3 is TGTGCCATCAGTGAACACAGGACTAGCGGGTGGGACTCTGGGGCCAACGCCCAGACTTTC. It is translated as CAISEHRTSGWDSGANAQTF.

This clonotype came up many times. The chain has TRBV5-1 and TRBJ2-7; no clear D. Germline CDR1 and CDR2: SGHRS and YFSETQ. Trimming left V 0 bases short and J 3 bases short, with 10 bases between. This CDR3 spans 14 amino acids. CDR3 in amino acids: CASSLEGNDYEQYF. The CDR3 nucleotides are TGCGCCAGCAGCTTGGAAGGCAATGACTACGAGCAGTACTTC. Full variable domain (missing parts from reference TRBV5-1 and TRBJ2-7): KAGVTQTPRYLIKTRGQQVTLSCSPISGHRSVSWYQQTPGQGLQFLFEYFSETQRNKGNFPGRFSGRQFSNSRSEMNVSTLELGDSALYLCASSLEGNDYEQYFGPGTRLTVT.

Note on this clonotype: A junction boundary mismatches the germline segment, possibly from a read error. CDR3 residues: CASSFSPDNEEFF. CDR3 DNA: TGCGCCAGCAGCTTTTCCCCCGACAATGAGGAGTTCTTC. This sequence joins TRBV5-1 and TRBJ2-1; D ambiguous. Germline values: CDR1 SGHRS, CDR2 YFSETQ. The CDR3 is made up of 13 amino acids. Filled out from reference TRBV5-1 and TRBJ2-1, the complete variable domain reads KAGVTQTPRYLIKTRGQQVTLSCSPISGHRSVSWYQQTPGQGLQFLFEYFSETQRNKGNFPGRFSGRQFSNSRSEMNVSTLELGDSALYLCASSFSPDNEEFFGPGTRLTVL.

To note about this clonotype: One end of the junction is discordant with germline, which a read error may explain. The chain carries TRBV10-2 and TRBJ2-3, with TRBD2 matching over 13 bases. The CDR3 sequence is 17 residues long. CDR1 and CDR2 from the germline V gene are WSHSY and SAAADI. CDR3 protein: CASSGLGLAGVLGTRYF. The CDR3 nucleotides read TGCGCCAGCAGTGGGCTTGGACTAGCGGGAGTATTAGGTACGCGGTATTTT.

About this clonotype: It is likely a read error, because the conserved phenylalanine at the end of the CDR3 is missing. The DNA is omitted, as the CDR3 cannot be located on it reliably, and the CDR3 follows TCRdb's listing. The chain combines TRBV29-1 with TRBJ2-1. From germline, CDR1 is SQVTM and CDR2 ANQGSEA. The CDR3 spans 11 amino acids, including both terminal residues. Here the CDR3 reads CSVEQLSNWSV.

The J gene is TRBJ2-1, the V gene TRBV20-1, with TRBD2 matching over 12 bases. The V and J ends lost 0 bases and 8 bases, in that order; junction bases with no gene match: 20. CDR3 length: 20 amino acids. CDR1 is DFQATT, CDR2 SNEGSKA, per germline (reference sequence). The CDR3 reads CSARDQRTSGRPYAGDEQFF. The DNA of the CDR3 is TGCAGTGCTAGAGATCAGAGAACTAGCGGGAGGCCCTATGCTGGGGATGAGCAGTTCTTC.